The rows below give T cell receptor beta chains drawn from one sample of a study of blood T cell repertoires in COVID-19. Measured with immunoSEQ multiplex PCR; TCRdb has only the in-frame clones, and not every one. Of roughly 300,000 clones listed, 80% to 95% are singletons. Sample: PBMCs or T cells enriched from blood (not recorded which). The receptors derive from a woman aged 25-40 years who had recovered from COVID-19. Both conserved end residues are part of each CDR3. The order of the fields is D gene, clone size, J gene, V gene, CDR3 DNA, CDR3 protein. D genes are given only for firm matches. Rows give clone size only sometimes, using once, few, many, or a class for an expanded clone.

-,-,TRBJ1-4,TRBV28,TGTGCCAGCAGTCCCCAATCGGGAAAACTGTTTTTT,CASSPQSGKLFF
-,-,TRBJ2-3,TRBV7-9,TGTGCCAGCAGCCACCCTTCGGGACCGGGGGATTTT,CASSHPSGPGDF
-,-,TRBJ2-7,TRBV28,TGTGCCAGCAAAGAGGCGGACTACGAGCAGTACTTC,CASKEADYEQYF
-,-,TRBJ1-1,TRBV28,TGTGCCAGCAGTTTCGCCACACTACGTTCTGAAGCTTTCTTT,CASSFATLRSEAFF
-,-,TRBJ2-1,TRBV4-3,TGCGCCAGCAGCCAAGGTCGAGGGAATGAGCAGTTCTTC,CASSQGRGNEQFF
TRBD2,-,TRBJ2-1,TRBV9,TGTGCCAGCAGCGTAGTATTATCGGGAGGCACAGATGAGCAGTTCTTC,CASSVVLSGGTDEQFF
-,-,TRBJ2-3,TRBV15,TGTGCCACCAGCAGAGTGCACCGGGAGAGCTTGGTAGATACGCAGTATTTT,CATSRVHRESLVDTQYF
TRBD1,-,TRBJ1-6,TRBV7-2,TGTGCCAGCAGCCCCGGGACAGGAAGTAATTCACCCCTCCACTTT,CASSPGTGSNSPLHF
-,once,TRBJ2-7,TRBV15,TGTGCCACCAGCAGACATTTTAATGCGGGCGACGAGCAGTACTTC,CATSRHFNAGDEQYF
-,-,TRBJ1-6,TRBV9,TGTGCCAGCAGCGTACAAGCTTCACAGCTTAATTCACCCCTCCACTTT,CASSVQASQLNSPLHF
TRBD1,-,TRBJ2-7,TRBV5-6,TGTGCCAGCAGCTTAGGGACAGGGAGGTACGAGCAGTACTTC,CASSLGTGRYEQYF
TRBD2,-,TRBJ2-5,TRBV7-2,TGTGCCAGCAGCTCGGGACTAGGACAGGAGACCCAGTACTTC,CASSSGLGQETQYF
-,-,TRBJ2-7,TRBV5-1,TGCGCCAGCGCAAGGGAGTGGACCTACGAGCAGTACTTC,CASAREWTYEQYF
TRBD1,-,TRBJ2-7,TRBV27,TGTGCCAGCAGTTTATTAGGTTGGGGGACAGGGGGCTACGAGCAGTACTTC,CASSLLGWGTGGYEQYF
-,-,TRBJ2-5,TRBV7-9,TGTGCCAGCAGCATTAGCGGTAGGGGGCGCGAGGAGACCCAGTACTTC,CASSISGRGREETQYF
-,-,TRBJ1-2,TRBV7-9,TGTGCCAGCAGCCTGGGGGGGCTTAGAGGCTACACCTTC,CASSLGGLRGYTF